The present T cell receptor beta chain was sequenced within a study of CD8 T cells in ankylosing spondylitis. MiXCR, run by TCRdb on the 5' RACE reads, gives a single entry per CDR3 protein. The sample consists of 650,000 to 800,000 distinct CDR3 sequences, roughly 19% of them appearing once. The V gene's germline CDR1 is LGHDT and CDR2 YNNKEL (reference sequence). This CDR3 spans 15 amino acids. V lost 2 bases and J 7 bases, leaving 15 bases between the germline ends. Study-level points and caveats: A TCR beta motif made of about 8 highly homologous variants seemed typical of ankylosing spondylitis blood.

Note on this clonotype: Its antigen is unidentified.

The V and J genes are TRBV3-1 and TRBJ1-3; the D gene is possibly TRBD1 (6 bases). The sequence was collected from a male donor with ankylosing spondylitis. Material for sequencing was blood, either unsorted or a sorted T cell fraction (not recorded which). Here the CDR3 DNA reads TGTGCCAGCAGCCAATCCTCGGGGGCGCGGAACACCATATATTTT. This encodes CASSQSSGARNTIYF.